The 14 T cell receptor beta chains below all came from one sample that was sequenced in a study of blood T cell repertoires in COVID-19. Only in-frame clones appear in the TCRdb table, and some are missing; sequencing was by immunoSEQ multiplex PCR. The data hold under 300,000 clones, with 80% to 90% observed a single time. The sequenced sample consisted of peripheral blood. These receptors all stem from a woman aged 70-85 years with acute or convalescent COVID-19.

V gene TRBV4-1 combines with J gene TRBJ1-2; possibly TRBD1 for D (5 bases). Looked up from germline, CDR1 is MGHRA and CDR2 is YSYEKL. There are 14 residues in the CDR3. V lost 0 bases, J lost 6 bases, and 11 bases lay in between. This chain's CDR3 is CASSQDGGEHGYTF. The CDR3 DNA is TGCGCCAGCAGCCAAGATGGGGGGGAACATGGCTACACCTTC.

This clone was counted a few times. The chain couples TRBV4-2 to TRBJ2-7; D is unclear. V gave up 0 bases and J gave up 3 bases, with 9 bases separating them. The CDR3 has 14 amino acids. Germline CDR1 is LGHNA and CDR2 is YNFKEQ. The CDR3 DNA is TGTGCCAGCAGCCAAGACAGGTTGGTCTACGAGCAGTACTTC. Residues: CASSQDRLVYEQYF.

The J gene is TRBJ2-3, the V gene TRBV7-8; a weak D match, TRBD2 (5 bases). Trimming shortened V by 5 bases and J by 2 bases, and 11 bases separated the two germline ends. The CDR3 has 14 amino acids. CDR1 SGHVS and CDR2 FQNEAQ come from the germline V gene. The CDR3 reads CASSESGPTDTQYF. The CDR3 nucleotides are TGTGCCAGCAGCGAGAGCGGACCCACAGATACGCAGTATTTT. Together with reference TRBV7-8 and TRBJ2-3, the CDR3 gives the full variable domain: GAGVSQSPRYKVAKRGQDVALRCDPISGHVSLFWYQQALGQGPEFLTYFQNEAQLDKSGLPSDRFFAERPEGSVSTLKIQRTQQEDSAVYLCASSESGPTDTQYFGPGTRLTVL.

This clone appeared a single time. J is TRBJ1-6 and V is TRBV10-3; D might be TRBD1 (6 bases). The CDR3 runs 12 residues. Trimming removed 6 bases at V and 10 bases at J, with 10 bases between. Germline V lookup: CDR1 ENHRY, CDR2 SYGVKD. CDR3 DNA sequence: TGTGCCATCAGGACAGGCGACTCACCCCTCCACTTT. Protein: CAIRTGDSPLHF.

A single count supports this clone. The CDR3 region is CASSQGWGQEDTQYF. DNA for the CDR3: TGTGCCAGCAGCCAGGGGTGGGGGCAAGAAGATACGCAGTATTTT. The chain has TRBV9 and TRBJ2-3, with D possibly TRBD1 on 6 matching bases. The CDR3 spans 15 residues. Trimming took 4 bases from V and 5 from J, leaving 17 bases between them. The germline CDR1 and CDR2 sequences are SGDLS and YYNGEE.

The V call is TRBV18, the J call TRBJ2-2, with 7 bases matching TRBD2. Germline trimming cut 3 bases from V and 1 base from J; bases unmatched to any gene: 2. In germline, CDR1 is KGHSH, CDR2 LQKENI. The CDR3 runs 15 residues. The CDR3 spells CASSPLAVNTGELFF. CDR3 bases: TGTGCCAGCTCACCTCTAGCGGTGAACACCGGGGAGCTGTTTTTT.

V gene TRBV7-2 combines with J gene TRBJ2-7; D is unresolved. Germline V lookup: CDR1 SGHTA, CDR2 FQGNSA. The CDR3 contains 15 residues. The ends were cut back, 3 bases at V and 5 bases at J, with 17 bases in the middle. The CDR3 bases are TGTGCCAGCAGCTTGCCGGCTAGAAGGTTCCACGAGCAGTACTTC. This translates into CASSLPARRFHEQYF.

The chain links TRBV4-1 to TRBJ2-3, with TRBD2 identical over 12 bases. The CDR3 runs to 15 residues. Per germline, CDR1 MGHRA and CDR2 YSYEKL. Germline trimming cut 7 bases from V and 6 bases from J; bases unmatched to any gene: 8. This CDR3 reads CASMWTSGVRDTQYF. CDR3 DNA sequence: TGCGCCAGCATGTGGACTAGCGGGGTTAGGGATACGCAGTATTTT.

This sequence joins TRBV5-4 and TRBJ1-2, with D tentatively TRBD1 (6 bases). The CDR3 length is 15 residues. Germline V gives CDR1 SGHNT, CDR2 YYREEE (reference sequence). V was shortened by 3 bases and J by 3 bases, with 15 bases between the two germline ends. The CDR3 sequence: CASSSQGRGDYGYTF. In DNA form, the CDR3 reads TGTGCCAGCAGCTCTCAGGGGAGGGGTGACTATGGCTACACCTTC. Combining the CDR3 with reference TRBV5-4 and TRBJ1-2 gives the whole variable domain ETGVTQSPTHLIKTRGQQVTLRCSSQSGHNTVSWYQQALGQGPQFIFQYYREEENGRGNFPPRFSGLQFPNYSSELNVNALELDDSALYLCASSSQGRGDYGYTFGSGTRLTVV.

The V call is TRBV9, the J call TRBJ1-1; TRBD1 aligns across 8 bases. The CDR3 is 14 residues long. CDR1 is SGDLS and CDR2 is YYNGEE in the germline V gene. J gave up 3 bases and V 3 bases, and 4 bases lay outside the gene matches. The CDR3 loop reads CASSAQGAYTEAFF. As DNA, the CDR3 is TGTGCCAGCAGCGCCCAGGGGGCCTACACTGAAGCTTTCTTT.

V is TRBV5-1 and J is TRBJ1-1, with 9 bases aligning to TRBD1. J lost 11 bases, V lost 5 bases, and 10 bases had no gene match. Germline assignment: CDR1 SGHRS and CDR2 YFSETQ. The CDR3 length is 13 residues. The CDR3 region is CASRPPGQGSAFF. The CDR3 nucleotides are TGCGCCAGCAGGCCCCCGGGACAGGGTTCGGCTTTCTTT.

CDR3 sequence: CASSLQGATTNIQYF. The CDR3 DNA sequence: TGTGCCAGCAGCTTGCAGGGGGCAACGACAAACATTCAGTACTTC. The chain employs TRBV5-6 and TRBJ2-4, with 8 bases fitting TRBD1. This CDR3 is 15 amino acids long. The ends lost 1 base at V and 6 bases at J; junction bases unmatched: 6. Germline CDR1 is SGHDT and CDR2 is YYEEEE.

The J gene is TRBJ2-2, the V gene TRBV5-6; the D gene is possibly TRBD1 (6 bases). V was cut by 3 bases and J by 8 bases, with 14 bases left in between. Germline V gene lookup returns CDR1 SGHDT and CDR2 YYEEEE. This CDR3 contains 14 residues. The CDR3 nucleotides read TGTGCCAGCAGCTCCCTGGGGGCCAGGGGGGAGCTGTTTTTT. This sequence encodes CASSSLGARGELFF.

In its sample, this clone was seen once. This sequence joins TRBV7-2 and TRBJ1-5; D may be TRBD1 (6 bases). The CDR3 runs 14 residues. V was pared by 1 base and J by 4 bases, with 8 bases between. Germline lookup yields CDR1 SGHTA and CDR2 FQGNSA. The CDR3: CASSLVGQNQPQHF. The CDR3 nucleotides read TGTGCCAGCAGCTTAGTCGGACAGAATCAGCCCCAGCATTTT.